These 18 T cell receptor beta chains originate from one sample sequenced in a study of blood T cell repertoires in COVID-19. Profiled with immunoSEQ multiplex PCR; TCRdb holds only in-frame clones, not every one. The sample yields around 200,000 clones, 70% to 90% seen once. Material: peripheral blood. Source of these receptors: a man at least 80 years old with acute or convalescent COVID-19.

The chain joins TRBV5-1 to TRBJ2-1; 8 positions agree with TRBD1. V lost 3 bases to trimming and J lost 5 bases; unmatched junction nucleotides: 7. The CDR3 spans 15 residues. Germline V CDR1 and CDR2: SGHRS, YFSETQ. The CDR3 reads CASSWAGTGNNEQFF. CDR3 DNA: TGCGCCAGCAGCTGGGCCGGGACAGGCAACAATGAGCAGTTCTTC.

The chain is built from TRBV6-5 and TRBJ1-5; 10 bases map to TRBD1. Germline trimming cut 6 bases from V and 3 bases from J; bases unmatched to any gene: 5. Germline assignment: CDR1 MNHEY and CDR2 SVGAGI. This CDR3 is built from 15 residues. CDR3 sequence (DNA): TGTGCCAGCAGCTCCGGGACAGGGGACAATCAGCCCCAGCATTTT. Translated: CASSSGTGDNQPQHF.

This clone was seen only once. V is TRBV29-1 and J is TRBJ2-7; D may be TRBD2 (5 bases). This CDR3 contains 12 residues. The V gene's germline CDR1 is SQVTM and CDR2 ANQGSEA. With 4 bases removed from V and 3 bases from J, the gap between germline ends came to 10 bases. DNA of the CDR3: TGCAGCGTTGTGGCGGGTAACTACGAGCAGTACTTC. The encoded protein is CSVVAGNYEQYF.

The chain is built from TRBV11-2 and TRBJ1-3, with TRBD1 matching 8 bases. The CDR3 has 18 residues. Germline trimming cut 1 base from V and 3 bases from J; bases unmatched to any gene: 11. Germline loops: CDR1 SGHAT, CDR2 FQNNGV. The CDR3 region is CASSLARQGLGYGNTIYF. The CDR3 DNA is TGTGCCAGCAGCTTAGCCCGACAGGGGCTGGGGTATGGAAACACCATATATTTT.

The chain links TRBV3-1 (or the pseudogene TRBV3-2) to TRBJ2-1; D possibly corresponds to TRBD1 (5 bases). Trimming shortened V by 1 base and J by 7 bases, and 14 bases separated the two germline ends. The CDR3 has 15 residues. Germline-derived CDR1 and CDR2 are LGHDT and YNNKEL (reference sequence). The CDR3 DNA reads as TGTGCCAGCAGCCAAGGGTTAGGGGATGGGAATGAGCAGTTCTTC. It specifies CASSQGLGDGNEQFF.

The CDR3 loop is CASGDRGWGYTF. CDR3 bases: TGTGCCAGCGGGGACAGGGGCTGGGGCTACACCTTC. The chain uses TRBV2 and TRBJ1-2; 10 bases match TRBD1. The J segment lost 8 bases and the V segment lost 8 bases, leaving 5 bases of the junction unmatched. The CDR3 has 12 residues. The germline V gene has CDR1 SNHLY and CDR2 FYNNEI.

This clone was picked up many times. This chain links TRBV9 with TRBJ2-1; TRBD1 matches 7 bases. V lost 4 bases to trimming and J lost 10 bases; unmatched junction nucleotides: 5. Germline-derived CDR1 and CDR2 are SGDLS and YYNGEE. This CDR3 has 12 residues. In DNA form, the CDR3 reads TGTGCCAGCAGCCTAGTGGACAGGGAGCAGTTCTTC. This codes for CASSLVDREQFF.

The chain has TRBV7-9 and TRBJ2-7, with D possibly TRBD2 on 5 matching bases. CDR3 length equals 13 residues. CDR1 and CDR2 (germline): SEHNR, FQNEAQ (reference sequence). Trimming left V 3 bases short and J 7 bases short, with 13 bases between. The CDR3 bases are TGTGCCAGCAGCTTTAGTGGCGGACTGGAGCAGTACTTC. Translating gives CASSFSGGLEQYF. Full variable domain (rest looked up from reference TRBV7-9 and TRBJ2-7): DTGVSQNPRHKITKRGQNVTFRCDPISEHNRLYWYRQTLGQGPEFLTYFQNEAQLEKSRLLSDRFSAERPKGSFSTLEIQRTEQGDSAMYLCASSFSGGLEQYFGPGTRLTVT.

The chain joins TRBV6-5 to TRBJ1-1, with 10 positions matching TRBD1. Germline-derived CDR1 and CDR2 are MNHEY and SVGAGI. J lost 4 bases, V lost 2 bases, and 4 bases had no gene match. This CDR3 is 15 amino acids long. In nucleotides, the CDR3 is TGTGCCAGCAGTTACGAGGGACAGGGGCTCACTGAAGCTTTCTTT. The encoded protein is CASSYEGQGLTEAFF.

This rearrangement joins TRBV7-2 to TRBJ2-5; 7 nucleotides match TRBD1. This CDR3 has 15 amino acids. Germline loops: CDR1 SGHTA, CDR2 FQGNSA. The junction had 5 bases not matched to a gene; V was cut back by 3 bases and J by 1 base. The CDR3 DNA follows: TGTGCCAGCAGCTTCCTGACAGGGTCCCAAGAGACCCAGTACTTC. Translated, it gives CASSFLTGSQETQYF.

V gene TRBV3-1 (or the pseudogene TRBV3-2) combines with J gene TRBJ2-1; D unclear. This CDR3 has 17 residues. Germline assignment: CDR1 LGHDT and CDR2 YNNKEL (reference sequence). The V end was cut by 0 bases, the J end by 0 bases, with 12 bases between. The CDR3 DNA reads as TGTGCCAGCAGCCAAGATCTAATAGCTGGCTCCTACAATGAGCAGTTCTTC. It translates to CASSQDLIAGSYNEQFF.

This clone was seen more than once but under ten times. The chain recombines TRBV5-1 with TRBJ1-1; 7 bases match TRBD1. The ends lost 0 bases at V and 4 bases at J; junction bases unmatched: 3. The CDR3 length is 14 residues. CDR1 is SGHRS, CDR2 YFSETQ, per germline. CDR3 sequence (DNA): TGCGCCAGCAGCTTGGGTGGGACAGCCACTGAAGCTTTCTTT. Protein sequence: CASSLGGTATEAFF.

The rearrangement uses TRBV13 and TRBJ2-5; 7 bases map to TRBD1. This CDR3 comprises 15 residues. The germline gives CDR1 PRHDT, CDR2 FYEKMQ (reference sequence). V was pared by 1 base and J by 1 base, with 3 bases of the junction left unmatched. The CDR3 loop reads CASSLEDRTQETQYF. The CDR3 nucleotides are TGTGCCAGCAGCTTAGAGGACAGGACCCAAGAGACCCAGTACTTC.

The CDR3 here is CASSPQRTGMVNQPQHF. CDR3 DNA: TGTGCCAGCAGCCCGCAGAGAACAGGGATGGTTAATCAGCCCCAGCATTTT. The gene calls are TRBV7-2 and TRBJ1-5; a weak D match, TRBD1 (6 bases). Germline loops: CDR1 SGHTA, CDR2 FQGNSA. With 5 bases removed from V and 4 bases from J, the gap between germline ends came to 21 bases. The CDR3 covers 17 residues.

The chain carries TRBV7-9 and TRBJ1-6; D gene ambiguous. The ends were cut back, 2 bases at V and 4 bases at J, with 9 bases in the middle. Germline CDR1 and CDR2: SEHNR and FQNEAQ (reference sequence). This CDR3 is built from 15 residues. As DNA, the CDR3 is TGTGCCAGCAGCTTATTATCGGGTTATAATTCACCCCTCCACTTT. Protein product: CASSLLSGYNSPLHF.

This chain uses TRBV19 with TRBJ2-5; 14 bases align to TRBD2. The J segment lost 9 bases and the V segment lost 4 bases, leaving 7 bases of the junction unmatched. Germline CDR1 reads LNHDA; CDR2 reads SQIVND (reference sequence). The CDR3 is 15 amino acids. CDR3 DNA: TGTGCCAGTAGTACCGTCATGACTAGCGGGAGGGCCCAGTACTTC. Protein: CASSTVMTSGRAQYF. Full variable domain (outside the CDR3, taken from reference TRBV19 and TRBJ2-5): DGGITQSPKYLFRKEGQNVTLSCEQNLNHDAMYWYRQDPGQGLRLIYYSQIVNDFQKGDIAEGYSVSREKKESFPLTVTSAQKNPTAFYLCASSTVMTSGRAQYFGPGTRLLVL.

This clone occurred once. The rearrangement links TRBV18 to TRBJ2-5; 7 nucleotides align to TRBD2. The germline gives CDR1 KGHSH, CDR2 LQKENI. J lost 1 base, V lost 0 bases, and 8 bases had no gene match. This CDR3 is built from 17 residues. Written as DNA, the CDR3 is TGTGCCAGCTCACCACCTGGAGGGTTAGCGGGCCAAGAGACCCAGTACTTC. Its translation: CASSPPGGLAGQETQYF.

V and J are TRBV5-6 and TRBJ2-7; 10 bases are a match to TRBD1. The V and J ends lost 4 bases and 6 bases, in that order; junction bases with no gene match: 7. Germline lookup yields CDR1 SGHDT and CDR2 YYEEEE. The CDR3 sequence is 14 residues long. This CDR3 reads CASSRQGALSEQYF. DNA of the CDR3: TGTGCCAGCAGCAGACAGGGGGCACTATCCGAGCAGTACTTC. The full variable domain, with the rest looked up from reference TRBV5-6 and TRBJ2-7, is DAGVTQSPTHLIKTRGQQVTLRCSPKSGHDTVSWYQQALGQGPQFIFQYYEEEERQRGNFPDRFSGHQFPNYSSELNVNALLLGDSALYLCASSRQGALSEQYFGPGTRLTVT.